The T cell receptor (beta chain) described here comes from a study of T cell responses to AZD1222 COVID-19 vaccine. Study-wide points: Repertoires were collected only later (after the peak T cell response had occurred).

Clones were sequenced by immunoSEQ multiplex PCR, and TCRdb holds only the in-frame ones, with some missing. The sample has roughly 180,000 clones, about 92% seen once; the top ten hold approximately 1.3%. About this clone itself: Its matching antigen is unknown.

The CDR3 is made up of 11 amino acids. The V segment lost 5 bases and the J segment 7 bases; nucleotides outside the gene matches: 1. This clonotype was obtained from an adult who received the AZD1222 COVID-19 vaccine. The V call is TRBV12-3 or TRBV12-4, the J call TRBJ1-2; TRBD1 agrees at 7 bases. The source material was peripheral blood, sampled 28 days after the second AZD1222 dose. The DNA of the CDR3 is TGTGCCAGCAGTCAGGGGGGTGGCTACACCTTC. It codes for CASSQGGGYTF.